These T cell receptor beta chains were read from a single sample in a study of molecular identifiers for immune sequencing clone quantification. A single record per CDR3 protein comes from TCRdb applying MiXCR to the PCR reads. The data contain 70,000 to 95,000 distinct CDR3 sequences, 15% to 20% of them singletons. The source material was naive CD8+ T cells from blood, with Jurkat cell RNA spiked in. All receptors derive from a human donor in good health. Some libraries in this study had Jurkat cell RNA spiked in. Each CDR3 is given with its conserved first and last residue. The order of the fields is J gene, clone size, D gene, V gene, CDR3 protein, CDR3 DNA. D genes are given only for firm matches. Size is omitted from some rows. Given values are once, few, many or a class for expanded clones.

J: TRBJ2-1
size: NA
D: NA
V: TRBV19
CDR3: CASSIGNEQFF
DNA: TGTGCCAGTAGTATAGGAAATGAGCAGTTCTTC

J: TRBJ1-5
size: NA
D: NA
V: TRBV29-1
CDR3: CSVEDLLPSTGTQHF
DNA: TGCAGCGTTGAAGACCTATTGCCTAGCACAGGTACGCAGCATTTT

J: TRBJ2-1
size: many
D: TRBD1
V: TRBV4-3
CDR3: CASSHFPGTEYNEQFF
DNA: TGCGCCAGCAGCCATTTCCCCGGGACAGAGTACAATGAGCAGTTCTTC

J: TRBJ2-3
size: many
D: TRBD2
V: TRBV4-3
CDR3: CASSQDSRNGGATDTQYF
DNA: TGCGCCAGCAGCCAAGATAGTCGGAACGGGGGGGCCACAGATACGCAGTATTTT

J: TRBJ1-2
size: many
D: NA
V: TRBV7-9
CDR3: CASSPALRHLNYGYTF
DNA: TGTGCCAGCAGCCCTGCTCTCAGACACCTTAACTATGGCTACACCTTC

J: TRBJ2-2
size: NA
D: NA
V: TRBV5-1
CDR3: CASSFFSGEHRGAVF
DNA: TGCGCCAGCAGCTTTTTTTCAGGAGAACACCGGGGAGCTGTTTTT

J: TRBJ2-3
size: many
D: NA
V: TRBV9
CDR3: CASSAGTGGQTTDTQYF
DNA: TGTGCCAGCAGCGCGGGGACGGGAGGACAGACCACAGATACGCAGTATTTT

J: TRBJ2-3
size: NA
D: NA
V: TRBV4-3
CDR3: CASSQDWGTPQYF
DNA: TGCGCCAGCAGCCAAGATTGGGGTACCCCGCAGTATTTT

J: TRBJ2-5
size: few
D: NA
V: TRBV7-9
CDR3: CASSSPTRGDHQETQYF
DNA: TGTGCCAGCAGCTCGCCAACACGGGGAGACCACCAAGAGACCCAGTACTTC

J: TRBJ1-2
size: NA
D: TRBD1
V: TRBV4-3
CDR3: CASSQDTDRTGLYGYTF
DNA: TGCGCCAGCAGCCAAGATACGGACAGGACAGGGCTCTATGGCTACACCTTC

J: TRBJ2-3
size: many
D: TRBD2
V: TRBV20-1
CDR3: CSARDFREDGTDTQYF
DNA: TGCAGTGCTAGAGATTTCCGGGAGGATGGCACAGATACGCAGTATTTT

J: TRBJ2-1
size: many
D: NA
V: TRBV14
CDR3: CASSPRVSSYNEQFF
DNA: TGTGCCAGCAGCCCCAGGGTTAGCTCCTACAATGAGCAGTTCTTC

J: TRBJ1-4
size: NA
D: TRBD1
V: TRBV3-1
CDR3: CASSAGQGGEKLFF
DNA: TGTGCCAGCAGTGCGGGACAGGGAGGTGAAAAACTGTTTTTT

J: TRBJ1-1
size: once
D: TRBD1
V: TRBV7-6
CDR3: CASSLEGSGGLNTEAFF
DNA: TGTGCCAGCAGCTTAGAGGGGTCAGGGGGGCTGAACACTGAAGCTTTCTTT

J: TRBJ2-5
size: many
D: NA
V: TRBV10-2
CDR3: CASSERETQYF
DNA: TGCGCCAGCAGCGAACGAGAGACCCAGTACTTC

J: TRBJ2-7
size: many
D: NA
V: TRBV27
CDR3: CASKGLGSLEQYF
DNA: TGTGCCAGCAAGGGGCTAGGGAGTCTCGAGCAGTACTTC

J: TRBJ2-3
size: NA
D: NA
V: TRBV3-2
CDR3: CASSRAGTGRRTGTQYF
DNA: TGTGCCAGCAGCCGTGCAGGGACAGGGAGGAGAACAGGTACGCAGTATTTT

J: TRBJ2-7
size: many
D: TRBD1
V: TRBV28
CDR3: CASSSNRGQEPLYEQYF
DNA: TGTGCCAGCAGTTCGAACCGGGGACAGGAGCCTCTCTACGAGCAGTACTTC

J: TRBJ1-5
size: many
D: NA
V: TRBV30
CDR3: CAWSERGGGNQPQHF
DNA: TGTGCCTGGAGTGAGCGCGGGGGGGGCAATCAGCCCCAGCATTTT

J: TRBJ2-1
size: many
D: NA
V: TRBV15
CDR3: CATSRPTGEDEQFF
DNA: TGTGCCACCAGCAGACCAACAGGGGAGGATGAGCAGTTCTTC

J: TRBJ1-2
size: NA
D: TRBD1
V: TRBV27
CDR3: CAGSLGGGDGYTF
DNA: TGTGCCGGCAGTTTAGGAGGGGGCGATGGCTACACCTTC

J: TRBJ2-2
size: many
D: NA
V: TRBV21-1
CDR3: CASSKDRGRSGELFF
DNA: TGTGCCAGCAGCAAGGACAGGGGGCGATCCGGGGAGCTGTTTTTT

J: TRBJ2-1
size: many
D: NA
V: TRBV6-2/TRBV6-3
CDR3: CASTLNEVEQFF
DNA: TGTGCCAGCACCCTAAACGAGGTTGAGCAGTTCTTC

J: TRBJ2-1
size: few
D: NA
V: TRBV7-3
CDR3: CASSASGVPSSYNEQFF
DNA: TGTGCCAGCAGCGCTTCCGGGGTACCAAGCTCCTACAATGAGCAGTTCTTC

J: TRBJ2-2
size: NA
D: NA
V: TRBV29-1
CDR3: CSVEITTNTGELFF
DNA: TGCAGCGTTGAAATCACCACGAACACCGGGGAGCTGTTTTTT

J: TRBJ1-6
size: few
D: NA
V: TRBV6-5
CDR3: CASSYSPQNSPLHF
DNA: TGTGCCAGCAGTTACTCGCCACAAAATTCACCCCTCCACTTT

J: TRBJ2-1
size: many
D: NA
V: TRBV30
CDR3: CAWSAVKNEQFF
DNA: TGTGCCTGGAGCGCGGTCAAGAATGAGCAGTTCTTC

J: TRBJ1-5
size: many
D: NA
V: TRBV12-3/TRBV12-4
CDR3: CASTSDDQPQHF
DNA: TGTGCCAGCACCTCAGACGATCAGCCCCAGCATTTT

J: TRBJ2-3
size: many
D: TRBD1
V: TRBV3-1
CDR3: CASSPLTGDLSDTQYF
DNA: TGTGCCAGCAGCCCCCTGACAGGGGACTTGTCGGATACGCAGTATTTT

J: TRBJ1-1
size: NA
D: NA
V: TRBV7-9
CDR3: CASSLEGHGPFF
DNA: TGCGCCAGCAGCTTAGAGGGCCACGGGCCTTTCTTT